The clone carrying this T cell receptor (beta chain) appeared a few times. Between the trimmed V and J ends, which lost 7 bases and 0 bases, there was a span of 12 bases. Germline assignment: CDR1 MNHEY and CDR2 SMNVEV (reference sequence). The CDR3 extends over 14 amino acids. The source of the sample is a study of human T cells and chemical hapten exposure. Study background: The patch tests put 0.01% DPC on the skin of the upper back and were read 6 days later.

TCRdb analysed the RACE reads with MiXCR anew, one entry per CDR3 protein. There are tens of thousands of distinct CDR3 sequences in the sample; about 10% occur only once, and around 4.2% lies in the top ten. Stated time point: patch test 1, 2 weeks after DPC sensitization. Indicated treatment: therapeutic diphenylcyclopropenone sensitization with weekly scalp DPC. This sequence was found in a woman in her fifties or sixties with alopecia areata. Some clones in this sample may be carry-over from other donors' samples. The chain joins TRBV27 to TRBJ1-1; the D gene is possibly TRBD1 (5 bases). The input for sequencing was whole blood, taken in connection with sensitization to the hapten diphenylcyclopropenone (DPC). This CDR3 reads CASTPGLMNTEAFF. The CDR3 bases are TGTGCCAGCACCCCGGGACTGATGAACACTGAAGCTTTCTTT.